A single TCR beta chain is shown here with its context. What this receptor recognizes is not known. No much larger clone is present one base from it, and per-base qualities are unavailable. This entry comes from a study of control samples from healthy donors and cancer patients (dated by TCRdb to 2020 to 2022). Library method: the immunoSEQ multiplex PCR assay. Sourced from immuneACCESS, this table was stored by TCRdb with only in-frame sequences that have V and J called. A share of the clones is absent; for the studies checked, an unresolved V gene accounts for under half, and the remainder has no known explanation. The sample table records approximately 190,000 clones; about nine tenths of these occur just once. Roughly 1.9% of the sample is in the top ten clones. The receptor comes from a man aged 25 to 45 in good health. Sequenced sample: blood.

The sequenced DNA: TGCACCCCGGGGGGTACTGAAGCTTTCTTT. It codes for CTPGGTEAFF. The rearranged chain carries TRBV20-1 and TRBJ1-1; TRBD1 is possibly the D segment (5 matching bases). Including the terminal cysteine and phenylalanine, the CDR3 comprises 10 residues. Only CDR3 DNA remains: 30 bases, in frame from the first base. According to the germline V gene (reference sequence), CDR1 reads DFQATT and CDR2 reads SNEGSKA.